These T cell receptor beta chains were read from a single sample in a study of cytomegalovirus exposure and HLA in healthy donors. TCRdb keeps only in-frame clones here, not all; method: immunoSEQ multiplex PCR. The sample records approximately 190,000 clones, about 80% being singletons. What was sequenced was PBMCs. The receptors derive from a middle-aged man in good health and CMV-seropositive. The CDR3 runs from the conserved cysteine through the conserved F or W. A D gene is named only where the DNA matches it firmly. Size values are once, few and many counts, or a class for expanded clones, and some rows have none.

V gene: TRBV27
D gene: TRBD1
clone size: .
J gene: TRBJ1-6
CDR3 protein: CASSSPTGMGNSPLHF
CDR3 DNA: TGTGCCAGCAGTTCGCCGACAGGGATGGGGAATTCACCCCTCCACTTT

V gene: TRBV6-5
D gene: .
clone size: .
J gene: TRBJ1-5
CDR3 protein: CASMGNRGNQPQHF
CDR3 DNA: TGTGCCAGCATGGGCAACAGGGGCAATCAGCCCCAGCATTTT

V gene: TRBV7-9
D gene: .
clone size: few
J gene: TRBJ2-7
CDR3 protein: CASSSTYEQYF
CDR3 DNA: TGTGCCAGCAGCTCCACATACGAGCAGTACTTC

V gene: TRBV7-2
D gene: TRBD1
clone size: once
J gene: TRBJ1-1
CDR3 protein: CASSLTGNTEAFF
CDR3 DNA: TGTGCCAGCAGCTTGACAGGGAATACTGAAGCTTTCTTT

V gene: TRBV7-3
D gene: .
clone size: .
J gene: TRBJ1-2
CDR3 protein: CASSSGEGYGYTF
CDR3 DNA: TGTGCCAGCAGCTCAGGAGAGGGCTATGGCTACACCTTC

V gene: TRBV27
D gene: TRBD2
clone size: few
J gene: TRBJ2-5
CDR3 protein: CASSLWGGLETQYF
CDR3 DNA: TGTGCCAGCAGTTTATGGGGGGGTCTAGAGACCCAGTACTTC

V gene: TRBV5-8
D gene: TRBD1
clone size: .
J gene: TRBJ2-5
CDR3 protein: CASSLQNWDSLETQYF
CDR3 DNA: TGTGCCAGCAGCCTCCAAAACTGGGACAGCTTGGAGACCCAGTACTTC

V gene: TRBV18
D gene: TRBD1
clone size: .
J gene: TRBJ2-7
CDR3 protein: CASSPRDRGNEQYF
CDR3 DNA: TGTGCCAGCTCACCCCGGGACAGGGGAAACGAGCAGTACTTC

V gene: TRBV4-1
D gene: TRBD1
clone size: .
J gene: TRBJ1-6
CDR3 protein: CASSHQGQGIYNSPLHF
CDR3 DNA: TGCGCCAGCAGCCACCAGGGACAGGGTATCTATAATTCACCCCTCCACTTT

V gene: TRBV19
D gene: TRBD2
clone size: .
J gene: TRBJ2-1
CDR3 protein: CATNIKRGAYNEQFF
CDR3 DNA: TGTGCTACCAATATCAAGCGGGGCGCCTACAATGAGCAGTTCTTC

V gene: TRBV28
D gene: .
clone size: .
J gene: TRBJ2-7
CDR3 protein: CASTRPTTYEQYF
CDR3 DNA: TGTGCCAGCACCCGCCCTACCACCTACGAGCAGTACTTC

V gene: TRBV10-3
D gene: TRBD2
clone size: .
J gene: TRBJ2-5
CDR3 protein: CATRGGEETQYF
CDR3 DNA: TGTGCCACTCGGGGGGGCGAAGAGACCCAGTACTTC

V gene: TRBV7-2
D gene: .
clone size: few
J gene: TRBJ2-7
CDR3 protein: CASSRNRVQYEQYF
CDR3 DNA: TGTGCCAGCAGCCGGAACAGGGTGCAGTACGAGCAGTACTTC

V gene: TRBV4-1
D gene: .
clone size: .
J gene: TRBJ2-5
CDR3 protein: CASSQAGVGQETQYF
CDR3 DNA: TGTGCCAGCAGCCAAGCAGGGGTCGGGCAAGAGACCCAGTACTTC

V gene: TRBV29-1
D gene: TRBD2
clone size: once
J gene: TRBJ2-7
CDR3 protein: CSVCCGRNYEQYF
CDR3 DNA: TGCAGCGTTTGTTGCGGGAGAAACTACGAGCAGTACTTC

V gene: TRBV6-5
D gene: TRBD2
clone size: .
J gene: TRBJ2-1
CDR3 protein: CASSAVSGKQFF
CDR3 DNA: TGTGCCAGCAGTGCCGTTAGCGGGAAGCAGTTCTTC

V gene: TRBV11-1
D gene: TRBD2
clone size: .
J gene: TRBJ2-7
CDR3 protein: CASSRHLAGFNEQYF
CDR3 DNA: TGTGCCAGCAGCCGGCATCTAGCGGGGTTCAACGAGCAGTACTTC

V gene: TRBV4-3
D gene: .
clone size: .
J gene: TRBJ2-7
CDR3 protein: CASSQDRGLYEQYF
CDR3 DNA: TGCGCCAGCAGCCAAGACAGGGGCTTGTACGAGCAGTACTTC

V gene: TRBV11-3
D gene: .
clone size: .
J gene: TRBJ2-7
CDR3 protein: CVSGGDSLSYEQYF
CDR3 DNA: TGTGTATCCGGGGGTGACAGCCTCTCCTACGAGCAGTACTTC

V gene: TRBV6-1
D gene: TRBD1
clone size: .
J gene: TRBJ1-4
CDR3 protein: CASSQDRALEKLFF
CDR3 DNA: TGTGCCAGCAGTCAGGACAGGGCTCTAGAAAAACTGTTTTTT

V gene: TRBV11-2
D gene: .
clone size: .
J gene: TRBJ2-7
CDR3 protein: CASSLTSPSYEQYF
CDR3 DNA: TGTGCCAGCAGCTTAACTAGCCCCTCCTACGAGCAGTACTTC

V gene: TRBV7-9
D gene: .
clone size: .
J gene: TRBJ1-6
CDR3 protein: CASSPERGSPLHF
CDR3 DNA: TGTGCCAGCAGCCCGGAAAGGGGTTCACCCCTCCACTTT

V gene: TRBV7-3
D gene: TRBD2
clone size: .
J gene: TRBJ2-3
CDR3 protein: CASSLRLAGGTSTDTQYF
CDR3 DNA: TGTGCCAGCAGCTTACGCCTAGCGGGGGGAACTAGCACAGATACGCAGTATTTT

V gene: TRBV6-5
D gene: .
clone size: .
J gene: TRBJ2-2
CDR3 protein: CASSYSTGMGGELFF
CDR3 DNA: TGTGCCAGCAGTTACTCGACGGGGATGGGCGGGGAGCTGTTTTTT

V gene: TRBV4-3
D gene: TRBD2
clone size: .
J gene: TRBJ2-1
CDR3 protein: CASSQSELAGYYEQFF
CDR3 DNA: TGCGCCAGCAGCCAATCAGAACTAGCGGGATATTATGAGCAGTTCTTC

V gene: TRBV21-1
D gene: .
clone size: few
J gene: TRBJ2-7
CDR3 protein: CASSSTEGAGPFDEQYF
CDR3 DNA: TGTGCCAGCAGCTCCACTGAGGGGGCAGGGCCGTTTGACGAGCAGTACTTC

V gene: TRBV14
D gene: .
clone size: .
J gene: TRBJ2-7
CDR3 protein: CASSQRHGTFYEQYF
CDR3 DNA: TGTGCCAGCAGCCAGCGCCACGGGACATTCTACGAGCAGTACTTC

V gene: TRBV5-4
D gene: .
clone size: .
J gene: TRBJ2-5
CDR3 protein: CASSVSGAYQETQYF
CDR3 DNA: TGTGCCAGCAGCGTTAGCGGAGCGTACCAAGAGACCCAGTACTTC

V gene: TRBV7-9
D gene: TRBD2
clone size: .
J gene: TRBJ2-3
CDR3 protein: CASSLLASGGASTQYF
CDR3 DNA: TGTGCCAGCAGCTTATTGGCTAGCGGGGGGGCAAGTACGCAGTATTTT

V gene: TRBV7-9
D gene: TRBD2
clone size: .
J gene: TRBJ2-7
CDR3 protein: CASSQDIGEGEQYF
CDR3 DNA: TGTGCCAGCAGCCAAGATATAGGGGAGGGCGAGCAGTACTTC